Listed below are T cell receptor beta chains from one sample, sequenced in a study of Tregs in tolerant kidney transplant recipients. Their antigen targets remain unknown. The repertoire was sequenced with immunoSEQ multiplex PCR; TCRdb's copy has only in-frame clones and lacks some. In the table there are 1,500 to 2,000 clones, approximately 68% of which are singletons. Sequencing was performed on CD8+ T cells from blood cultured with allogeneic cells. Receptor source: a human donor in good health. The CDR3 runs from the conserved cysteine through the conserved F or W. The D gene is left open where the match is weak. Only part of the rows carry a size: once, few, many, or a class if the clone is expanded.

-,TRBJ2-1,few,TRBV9,TGTGCCAGCAGCCCCACGGTAGGGCCCAATGAGCAGTTCTTC,CASSPTVGPNEQFF
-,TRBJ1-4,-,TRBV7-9,TGTGCCAGCAGCGCGGGGTGGCGGAGCGAAAAACTGTTTTTT,CASSAGWRSEKLFF
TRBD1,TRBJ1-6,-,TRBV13,TGTGCCAGCAGCTCGGACAGGGGAGGGTCCTATAATTCACCCCTCCACTTT,CASSSDRGGSYNSPLHF
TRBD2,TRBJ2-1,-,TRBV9,TGTGCCAGCAGCGTAGCTTGGCGGGAGGAGGGCAATGAGCAGTTCTTC,CASSVAWREEGNEQFF
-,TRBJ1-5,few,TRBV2,TGTGCCAGCAGAGGAAGTCCCCGGGGGGCGCAGAAGCCGCGGCCCCAGCATTTT,CASRGSPRGAQKPRPQHF
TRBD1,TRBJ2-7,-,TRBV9,TGTGCCAGCAGCGCCGGGACAGGGGGCTACGAGCAGTACTTC,CASSAGTGGYEQYF
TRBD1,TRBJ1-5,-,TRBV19,TGTGCCAGTAGTGTCGGGACAGGGGGCTGGCAGCCCCAGCATTTT,CASSVGTGGWQPQHF
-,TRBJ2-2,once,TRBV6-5,TGTGCCAGCAGCCAGACCCCCGGGGAGCTGTTTTTT,CASSQTPGELFF
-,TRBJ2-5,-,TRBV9,TGTGCCAGCAGGCCCGGGGGCCTCCAAGAGACCCAGTACTTC,CASRPGGLQETQYF
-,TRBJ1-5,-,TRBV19,TGTGCCAGTTCTCCGGGCCCAGGCCCCCTATACAATCAGCCCCAGCATTTT,CASSPGPGPLYNQPQHF
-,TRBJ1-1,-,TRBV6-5,TGTGCCAGCAGTTACTCGGGGGAGAACACTGAAGCTTTCTTT,CASSYSGENTEAFF
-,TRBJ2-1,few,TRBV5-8,TGTGCCAGCAGCTTGGGCGCCGGGTTTGAGCAGTTCTTC,CASSLGAGFEQFF
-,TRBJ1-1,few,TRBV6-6,TGTGCCAGCAGTTACGTGTGGAACACTGAAGCTTTCTTT,CASSYVWNTEAFF
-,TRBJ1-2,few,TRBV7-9,TGTGCCAGCAGCTTAGCGTATGTGGACGGTACCTATGGCTACACCTTC,CASSLAYVDGTYGYTF
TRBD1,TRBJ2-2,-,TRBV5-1,TGCGCCAGCAGCCAAGGGGGGACAGGGGTGAACACCGGGGAGCTGTTTTTT,CASSQGGTGVNTGELFF
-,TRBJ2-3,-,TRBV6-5,TGTGCCAGCAATCACCCGGGGGCTAGCACAGATACGCAGTATTTT,CASNHPGASTDTQYF
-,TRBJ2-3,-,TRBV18,TGTGCCAGCTCACACCCCTCAAGGCTCGATACGCAGTATTTT,CASSHPSRLDTQYF
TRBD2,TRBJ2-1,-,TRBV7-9,TGTGCCAGCACCCCCCTTCGGGAGGGCTACAATGAGCAGTTCTTC,CASTPLREGYNEQFF
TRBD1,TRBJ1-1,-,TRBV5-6,TGTGCCAGCAGCTTCGGGACAGGGGTCCCTGGGACTTTCTTT,CASSFGTGVPGTFF
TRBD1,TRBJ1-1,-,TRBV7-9,TGTGCCAGCAGCCCCTGGACAGGGAACACTGAAGCTTTCTTT,CASSPWTGNTEAFF
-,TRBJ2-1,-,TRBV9,TGTGCCAGCAGCGTTTTTCCGAATGAGCAGTTCTTC,CASSVFPNEQFF
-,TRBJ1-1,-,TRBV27,TGTGCCAGCAGTTTCGGGGCGAACACTGAAGCTTTCTTT,CASSFGANTEAFF
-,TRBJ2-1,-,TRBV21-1,TGTGCCAGCAGCAAAGCCTCCCGACTAGCGGGGGCCTACAATGAGCAGTTCTTC,CASSKASRLAGAYNEQFF
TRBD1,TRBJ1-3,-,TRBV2,TGTGCCAGCAGTCCGGACAGGGGAGGAAACACCATATATTTT,CASSPDRGGNTIYF
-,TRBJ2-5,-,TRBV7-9,TGTGCCAGCAGCTTTGTAGGAGAGACCCAGTACTTC,CASSFVGETQYF
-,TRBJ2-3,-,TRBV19,TGTGCCAGTAGTATAGATGGGGATACGCAGTATTTT,CASSIDGDTQYF
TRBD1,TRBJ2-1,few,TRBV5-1,TGCGCCAGCATGGGACAGGGGGCCTACAATGAGCAGTTCTTC,CASMGQGAYNEQFF
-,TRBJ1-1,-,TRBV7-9,TGTGCCAGCAGCTTCGACGGTACTGAAGCTTTCTTT,CASSFDGTEAFF
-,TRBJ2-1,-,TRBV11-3,TGTGCCAGCAGCTTAGCCCCTGGAAATGAGCAGTTCTTC,CASSLAPGNEQFF
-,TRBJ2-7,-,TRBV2,TGTGCCAGCAGGGGCCACGAGCAGTACTTC,CASRGHEQYF
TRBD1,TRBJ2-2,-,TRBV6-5,TGTGCCAGCAGCCCCCAGGGGGCCGGGGAGCTGTTTTTT,CASSPQGAGELFF
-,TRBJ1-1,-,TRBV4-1,TGCGCCAGCAGCTTAAAAGGGGGGGGCACTGAAGCTTTCTTT,CASSLKGGGTEAFF
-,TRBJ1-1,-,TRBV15,TGTGCCACCAGCAGAGATCGGGGGAGCACTGAAGCTTTCTTT,CATSRDRGSTEAFF
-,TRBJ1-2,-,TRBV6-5,TGTGCCAGCAGTTACCGCGGGGGGTCCGGGTATGGCTACACCTTC,CASSYRGGSGYGYTF
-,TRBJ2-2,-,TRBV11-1,TGTGCCAGCAGCTTAGGGGGAGGCCCAGCGAACACCGGGGAGCTGTTTTTT,CASSLGGGPANTGELFF
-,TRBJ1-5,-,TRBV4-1,TGCGCCAGCAGCCCACTTCTCAATCAGCCCCAGCATTTT,CASSPLLNQPQHF